A selection of T cell receptor beta chains follows, all from one sample in a study of shared clonotypes between healthy human individuals. The protocol was immunoSEQ multiplex PCR, while the TCRdb copy is restricted to in-frame clones and leaves out a portion. The sample lists about 1.1 million clones, more than 75% occurring once. The sequenced sample was memory CD4+ T cells from PBMCs. These receptors originate from a man aged 18 to 29 in good health. Some clones in this sample may be carry-over from other donors' samples. Both conserved end residues are part of each CDR3. The D gene is left open where the match is weak. Clone size is not always given. Where it is, it says once, few, many or a class for expanded clones.

CDR3 length,clone size,J gene,D gene,V gene,CDR3 DNA,CDR3 protein
16,-,TRBJ1-2,TRBD1,TRBV10-3,TGTGCCATCAGTGCAGGACAGGGAATTGGCCTTGATGGCTACACCTTC,CAISAGQGIGLDGYTF
13,-,TRBJ2-7,-,TRBV7-3,TGTGCCAGCAGCTTAATGGACGGTTACGAGCAGTACTTC,CASSLMDGYEQYF
13,once,TRBJ1-4,-,TRBV28,TGTGCCACCTCGGGGGGGTCATGGGAAAAACTGTTTTTT,CATSGGSWEKLFF
15,-,TRBJ2-5,TRBD1,TRBV5-1,TGCGCCAGCAGCTTGGGGACAGGTAGATGGGAGACCCAGTACTTC,CASSLGTGRWETQYF
13,-,TRBJ2-5,-,TRBV15,TGTGCCACCAGCCTAAGTCTCACTGAGACCCAGTACTTC,CATSLSLTETQYF
16,once,TRBJ2-1,TRBD2,TRBV4-3,TGCGCCAGCAGCCAGATGGGACTAGCGGGATCCAGTGAGCAGTTCTTC,CASSQMGLAGSSEQFF
15,-,TRBJ2-2,TRBD2,TRBV5-4,TGTGCCAGCAGGAAGGGGACTAGCGATACCGGGGAGCTGTTTTTT,CASRKGTSDTGELFF
14,once,TRBJ2-1,TRBD2,TRBV7-3,TGTGCCAGCAGCTCTAGCGGGAGTCTCGATGAGCAGTTCTTC,CASSSSGSLDEQFF
19,-,TRBJ1-2,-,TRBV4-3,TGCGCCAGCAGCCAAGAAACCCAGGGTCCCAATCTTTTAAACTATGGCTACACCTTC,CASSQETQGPNLLNYGYTF
13,few,TRBJ1-2,-,TRBV5-4,TGTGCCAGCAGCTTGGGGCAGAACTATGGCTACACCTTC,CASSLGQNYGYTF
15,many,TRBJ1-5,-,TRBV9,TGTGCCAGCAGCGTAGCGGGAGGGGTCGGTCAGCCCCAGCATTTT,CASSVAGGVGQPQHF
14,-,TRBJ1-2,-,TRBV5-1,TGCGCCAGCAGCTCCGGACAGCCGTACTATGGCTACACCTTC,CASSSGQPYYGYTF
14,-,TRBJ1-5,TRBD1,TRBV2,TGTGCCAGCCTTCGGGACAGCGTTAATCAGCCCCAGCATTTT,CASLRDSVNQPQHF
16,-,TRBJ1-2,TRBD1,TRBV19,TGTGCCAGTAGCCTAGGACAGGGTTCGACTAACTATGGCTACACCTTC,CASSLGQGSTNYGYTF
14,-,TRBJ2-3,TRBD2,TRBV28,TGTGCCAGCAGTAGGGCGGGGAGGGTGGATACGCAGTATTTT,CASSRAGRVDTQYF
11,-,TRBJ2-7,TRBD2,TRBV20-1,TGCAGTGCTGCGGGGGATTCCGAGCAGTACTTC,CSAAGDSEQYF
17,-,TRBJ2-3,TRBD2,TRBV7-9,TGTGCCAGCAGCTCAGGACTAGCGGGAGGTGGCACAGATACGCAGTATTTT,CASSSGLAGGGTDTQYF
16,-,TRBJ2-3,-,TRBV5-1,TGCGCCAGCAGCCTCGGAGCGTCGACTAGCACAGATACGCAGTATTTT,CASSLGASTSTDTQYF
14,-,TRBJ2-1,TRBD2,TRBV2,TGTGCCACCAAAACTAGCGGGGTCTACAATGAGCAGTTCTTC,CATKTSGVYNEQFF
15,-,TRBJ2-7,-,TRBV5-8,TGTGCCAGCAGCCTCCTTGGCTCGTACTCCTACGAGCAGTACTTC,CASSLLGSYSYEQYF
16,-,TRBJ2-5,TRBD1,TRBV6-5,TGTGCCAGCAGTTCCACACGGACAGGTTGGGGGGAGACCCAGTACTTC,CASSSTRTGWGETQYF
16,-,TRBJ1-1,-,TRBV4-1,TGCGCCAGCAGCCGATCAGGGGTGGGGGGCTACACTGAAGCTTTCTTT,CASSRSGVGGYTEAFF
14,-,TRBJ1-2,-,TRBV27,TGTGCCAGCAGTACCAGACAGGCTACTGATGGCTACACCTTC,CASSTRQATDGYTF
14,-,TRBJ2-7,TRBD1,TRBV27,TGTGCCAGCATGGGGACAGGGATCCTCTACGAGCAGTACTTC,CASMGTGILYEQYF
14,-,TRBJ1-4,TRBD1,TRBV5-1,TGCGCCAGCAGCTTGCCTAGTCCGACAGGGGAACTGTTTTTT,CASSLPSPTGELFF
13,-,TRBJ2-4,-,TRBV4-1,TGCGCCAGCAGCTTGAATATCGGGGACATTCAGTACTTC,CASSLNIGDIQYF
18,-,TRBJ2-7,TRBD2,TRBV28,TGTGCCAGCAGAGGCGTCCTAGGGCTAGCGGGGAAGACCTACGAGCAGTACTTC,CASRGVLGLAGKTYEQYF
15,few,TRBJ1-5,TRBD1,TRBV2,TGTGCCAGCAGCCGACAGGGGATAATCAATCAGCCCCAGCATTTT,CASSRQGIINQPQHF
14,-,TRBJ2-7,-,TRBV29-1,TGCAGCGCCCAAGGGGGGGCGCGCACCTACGAGCAGTACTTC,CSAQGGARTYEQYF
13,-,TRBJ2-1,-,TRBV11-3,TGTGCCAGCAGCTTGAACGTGGACAATGAGCAGTTCTTC,CASSLNVDNEQFF
12,-,TRBJ1-1,-,TRBV7-3,TGTGCCAGCAGCTGGTTTTCCGCTGAAGCTTTCTTT,CASSWFSAEAFF
11,-,TRBJ1-1,-,TRBV2,TGTGCCAGCAGTGGGGGGGCAGAAGCTTTCTTT,CASSGGAEAFF
14,-,TRBJ2-6,-,TRBV5-6,TGTGCCAGCAGCTCGCGGACAGGGGCCAACGTCCTGACTTTC,CASSSRTGANVLTF
21,-,TRBJ2-3,TRBD2,TRBV4-2,TGTGCCAGCAGCCAAGATCTGGCTTTAGCGGGAGGCTCTAGGGGCACAGATACGCAGTATTTT,CASSQDLALAGGSRGTDTQYF
14,-,TRBJ2-6,-,TRBV5-4,TGTGCCAGCAGCTTGAGAACTGGGGCCAACGTCCTGACTTTC,CASSLRTGANVLTF
15,-,TRBJ2-1,-,TRBV2,TGTGCCAGCAGCGCCGGGACGTTAACCTACAATGAGCAGTTCTTC,CASSAGTLTYNEQFF
12,-,TRBJ2-3,-,TRBV6-1,TGTGCCAGCAGCCAAGAGGCAGATACGCAGTATTTT,CASSQEADTQYF
10,-,TRBJ2-1,-,TRBV20-1,TGCAGTGCTCCCTCTAATGAGCAGTTCTTC,CSAPSNEQFF
12,once,TRBJ2-7,TRBD2,TRBV30,TGTGCCTGGAGTTTGGGGGGGGACGAGCAGTACTTC,CAWSLGGDEQYF
14,-,TRBJ1-2,TRBD1,TRBV7-8,TGTGCCAGCAGCCCGACAGGGGCCAACTATGGCTACACCTTC,CASSPTGANYGYTF
15,-,TRBJ2-1,-,TRBV11-2,TGTGCCAGCAGCTTAGGGACAGACCCCTACAATGAGCAGTTCTTC,CASSLGTDPYNEQFF
14,-,TRBJ1-2,-,TRBV28,TGTGCCAGCAGTTTTGTAGGTAATAACTATGGCTACACCTTC,CASSFVGNNYGYTF
16,-,TRBJ2-1,TRBD2,TRBV6-5,TGTGCCAGCAGTTCCCCTAGCGGAGGCTCCTACAATGAGCAGTTCTTC,CASSSPSGGSYNEQFF
15,-,TRBJ1-1,-,TRBV4-2,TGTGCCAGCAGCCCACCCCAACAGGGTTACGGTGAAGCTTTCTTT,CASSPPQQGYGEAFF
16,few,TRBJ2-3,-,TRBV25-1,TGTGCCAGCAGTATCAATCGCGGGCCGACCACAGATACGCAGTATTTT,CASSINRGPTTDTQYF
14,-,TRBJ2-7,TRBD2,TRBV30,TGTGCCTGGATCAGTCTAGCGGGAGGCCACGAGCAGTACTTC,CAWISLAGGHEQYF
12,few,TRBJ2-1,-,TRBV28,TGTGCCAGCAGTCCCTGGCTGGCTGAGCAGTTCTTC,CASSPWLAEQFF
15,-,TRBJ1-3,-,TRBV9,TGTGCCAGCAGCGGGACAACCATGAGTGGAAACACCATATATTTT,CASSGTTMSGNTIYF
17,-,TRBJ2-2,TRBD1,TRBV10-3,TGTGCCATCAGTGAGTGGGTGGGACAGGAAAACACCGGGGAGCTGTTTTTT,CAISEWVGQENTGELFF
14,few,TRBJ1-2,-,TRBV4-1,TGCGCCAGCAGCCCCCAACGCAATGGAGGTGGCTACACCTTC,CASSPQRNGGGYTF
16,few,TRBJ1-4,TRBD1,TRBV5-1,TGCGCCAGCAGCCTGGACAGGGGGCAGATTAATGAAAAACTGTTTTTT,CASSLDRGQINEKLFF